The rows below give T cell receptor beta chains drawn from one sample of a study of blood T cell repertoires in COVID-19. The data were produced by immunoSEQ multiplex PCR, yet TCRdb's version contains in-frame clones alone and is incomplete. This sample carries about 220,000 clones, around 90% of them seen once, and the ten largest clones take roughly 15%. The sample taken for sequencing was PBMCs or T cells enriched from blood (not recorded which). The receptor set was obtained from a woman in her forties or fifties with acute COVID-19. Each CDR3 is given without its conserved first and last residue. The D gene is left open where the match is weak.

>TRBV27|TRBJ2-7|TRBD1|12
ASSFSDRADEQY
>TRBV5-4|TRBJ2-7|TRBD1|12
ASSLRTGAYEQY
>TRBV5-4|TRBJ1-5|TRBD1|14
ASSLWGQGLNQPQH
>TRBV7-9|TRBJ1-6|NA|14
ASSLGRGRGNSPLH
>TRBV4-1|TRBJ2-7|NA|12
ASSQGQALYEQY
>TRBV27|TRBJ2-3|TRBD2|12
ASTLAGASDTQY
>TRBV6-5|TRBJ1-5|TRBD1|13
ASSFSGTVNQPQH
>TRBV6-5|TRBJ2-1|NA|14
ASSYSGGATYNEQF
>TRBV20-1|TRBJ2-7|NA|9
SASARSEQY
>TRBV7-3|TRBJ1-1|TRBD1|12
ASSPGQMNTEAF
>TRBV9|TRBJ2-1|NA|12
ASSVHGQWNEQF
>TRBV18|TRBJ2-3|TRBD2|15
AIRPQSLAGNTDTQY
>TRBV18|TRBJ2-7|NA|13
ASSPRDTGPYEQY
>TRBV9|TRBJ2-7|TRBD2|12
ASSVSGGDYEQY
>TRBV6-5|TRBJ2-5|TRBD2|13
ASKPPLAEKETQY
>TRBV4-2|TRBJ2-6|TRBD1|16
ASSQGTGPLSGANVLT
>TRBV6-2/TRBV6-3|TRBJ1-5|NA|14
ASSWGRRAGNQPQH
>TRBV9|TRBJ1-4|NA|13
ASSGGAVPNEKLF
>TRBV5-5|TRBJ2-5|NA|10
ASSGDIETQY
>TRBV7-8|TRBJ1-2|NA|12
ASTDAGPTYGYT
>TRBV30|TRBJ1-1|NA|12
AWSVNRANTEAF
>TRBV9|TRBJ2-2|TRBD2|14
ASSGLAGGGTGELF
>TRBV2|TRBJ1-5|TRBD1|13
ASRSRTGSFQPQH
>TRBV2|TRBJ2-1|TRBD2|12
ASRDGGSWNEQF
>TRBV4-1|TRBJ1-2|NA|11
ASSHPRNYGYT
>TRBV3-1/TRBV3-2|TRBJ2-1|TRBD2|12
ASSLTSGLDEQF
>TRBV7-8|TRBJ2-7|NA|13
ASSVTVVGSYEQY
>TRBV14|TRBJ2-3|NA|13
ASSHRLGFTDTQY
>TRBV11-1|TRBJ2-7|TRBD2|14
ASSKRGLAGSYEQY
>TRBV7-3|TRBJ2-1|TRBD2|13
ASSLRAGGPHEQF
>TRBV18|TRBJ2-5|TRBD2|11
ASSPGLEETQY
>TRBV29-1|TRBJ1-4|NA|11
SIQAPTNEKLF
>TRBV6-5|TRBJ1-5|NA|13
ASGTGSTRNQPQH
>TRBV7-6|TRBJ1-1|TRBD1|12
ASSARGPNTEAF
>TRBV4-1|TRBJ2-3|TRBD2|15
ASSHSSGSRSTDTQY
>TRBV5-4|TRBJ2-7|TRBD2|15
ASSDPASGSAVYEQY
>TRBV5-5|TRBJ1-3|NA|15
ASSLEGGSFSGNTIY